This T cell receptor beta chain comes out of a study of blood T cell repertoires in COVID-19. On the study more broadly: T cells, B-cell-depleted T cells, or PBMCs provided the cDNA or gDNA that served as material.

The CDR3 runs to 14 residues. V was clipped by 2 bases and J by 0 bases, with 7 bases between them. The germline CDR1 and CDR2 sequences are LNHDA and SQIVND (reference sequence). The authors' processing: Estimation of nucleated cell counts relied on the amplification of reference gene primers. Produced via immunoSEQ multiplex PCR; TCRdb's table is partial and in-frame only. V, J and clone size are those of that table, while D and trimming were read from the DNA. In the table there are roughly 200,000 clones, 80% to 90% of which are singletons. This clone was counted a single time. The clonotype originates from a man older than 75 with acute or convalescent COVID-19. The chain combines TRBV19 with TRBJ1-2; D is uncertain. Sequenced sample: peripheral blood. The CDR3 sequence is CASSIQITNYGYTF. The CDR3, as DNA: TGTGCCAGTAGTATACAGATAACTAACTATGGCTACACCTTC.